This TCR beta chain was recorded in a study of T cells after yellow fever vaccination. MiXCR, applied by TCRdb to the 5' RACE reads, yields one record per CDR3 protein. Here the sample spans some 240,000 distinct CDR3 sequences, about 3.5% being singletons. This clonotype was seen once. A much larger clone sits a single nucleotide away, making a read error possible. With 3 bases removed from V and 1 base from J, the gap between germline ends came to 21 bases. There are 18 residues in the CDR3. Germline CDR1 is SGHRS and CDR2 is YFSETQ. Sequencing used PBMCs, obtained 15 days after the yellow fever booster vaccination. V usage is TRBV5-1 and J usage is TRBJ2-3; tentatively, D is TRBD2 (6 bases). This receptor was taken from a young man who received the YFV17D yellow fever vaccine. CDR3 DNA: TGCGCCAGCAGCTCGACTATCGGGGGTTTATTGGGCACAGATACGCAGTATTTT. Translating gives CASSSTIGGLLGTDTQYF.